The 15 T cell receptor beta chains given below trace back to one sample, sequenced in a study of T cell responses to AZD1222 COVID-19 vaccine. The data were produced by immunoSEQ multiplex PCR, yet TCRdb's version contains in-frame clones alone and is incomplete. The sample consists of around 94,000 clones, around 85% of them appearing once. The sample here was peripheral blood, taken 28 days after the second AZD1222 dose. Receptors originate from an adult who received the AZD1222 COVID-19 vaccine.

The rearrangement links TRBV14 to TRBJ2-5; no definite D call. CDR1 and CDR2 from the germline V gene are SGHDN and FVKESK. This CDR3 comprises 12 residues. V dropped 1 base and J dropped 5 bases, with 5 bases sitting between them. CDR3 sequence (DNA): TGTGCCAGCAGCCAAGTCATGGAGACCCAGTACTTC. Translated, it gives CASSQVMETQYF.

This clone has only a few counts. This chain joins TRBV7-9 and TRBJ2-1, with D perhaps TRBD1 or TRBD2 (5 bases each). Germline CDR1 SEHNR, CDR2 FQNEAQ (reference sequence). The V and J ends lost 1 base and 4 bases respectively, with 17 bases between them. This CDR3 has 17 residues. As DNA, the CDR3 is TGTGCCAGCAGCTTAGGGGCTAGCTGGGGCTCTTACAATGAGCAGTTCTTC. Protein sequence: CASSLGASWGSYNEQFF.

V is TRBV24-1 and J is TRBJ1-2; unclear D gene. Trimming left V 2 bases short and J 4 bases short, with 7 bases between. Germline values: CDR1 KGHDR, CDR2 SFDVKD. The CDR3 covers 13 residues. CDR3 in amino acids: CATSDSVGYGYTF. DNA of the CDR3: TGTGCCACCAGTGATTCCGTGGGCTATGGCTACACCTTC.

The V and J genes are TRBV19 and TRBJ1-5, with unresolved D. From germline, CDR1 is LNHDA and CDR2 SQIVND (reference sequence). V dropped 5 bases and J dropped 2 bases, with 19 bases sitting between them. The CDR3 extends over 17 amino acids. CDR3 amino acids: CASSSRAVGVGNQPQHF. In DNA, the CDR3 is TGTGCCAGTAGTTCCCGGGCCGTCGGGGTGGGCAATCAGCCCCAGCATTTT.

This chain joins TRBV4-3 and TRBJ1-6; no reliable D call. The CDR3 runs to 16 residues. The germline V gene encodes CDR1 LGHNA and CDR2 YSLEER. With 2 bases removed from V and 0 bases from J, the gap between germline ends came to 8 bases. The CDR3 DNA is TGCGCCAGCAGCCAAAGGGAGAGCTCCTATAATTCACCCCTCCACTTT. It yields the protein CASSQRESSYNSPLHF.

This clone is a singleton in its sample. J is TRBJ1-5 and V is TRBV19; possible D gene TRBD1, 5 bases. V was clipped by 3 bases and J by 10 bases, with 19 bases between them. The germline CDR1 and CDR2 sequences are LNHDA and SQIVND (reference sequence). CDR3 length equals 15 residues. CDR3 DNA sequence: TGTGCCAGTAGTATTTCAGGGACTTCCCAAACCCCCCAGCATTTT. It encodes CASSISGTSQTPQHF.

In its sample, this clone was seen once. V is TRBV5-6 and J is TRBJ2-4; unclear D gene. From germline, CDR1 is SGHDT and CDR2 YYEEEE. CDR3 length equals 14 residues. Trimming shortened V by 9 bases and J by 0 bases, and 13 bases separated the two germline ends. CDR3 in amino acids: CATSHLLAKNIQYF. CDR3 sequence (DNA): TGTGCCACCTCACACCTGTTAGCCAAAAACATTCAGTACTTC.

V is TRBV27 and J is TRBJ1-5; possibly TRBD1 for D (6 bases). CDR3 length: 14 amino acids. Germline assignment: CDR1 MNHEY and CDR2 SMNVEV (reference sequence). The V end was cut by 0 bases, the J end by 9 bases, with 12 bases between. The CDR3, as DNA: TGTGCCAGCAGTTTATCTACAGGGCGGTGGCCCCAGCATTTT. Translated: CASSLSTGRWPQHF.

This sequence joins TRBV5-1 and TRBJ2-7; 9 nucleotides line up with TRBD2. V shed 3 bases, J shed 6 bases, and the junction held 13 bases outside the gene matches. The length of the CDR3 is 16 residues. CDR1 SGHRS and CDR2 YFSETQ come from the germline V gene. CDR3 residues: CASSSRTSAEAGEQYF. The CDR3 coding sequence is TGCGCCAGCAGCTCCCGGACTAGCGCCGAGGCTGGCGAGCAGTACTTC. The whole variable domain, filled in from reference TRBV5-1 and TRBJ2-7, reads KAGVTQTPRYLIKTRGQQVTLSCSPISGHRSVSWYQQTPGQGLQFLFEYFSETQRNKGNFPGRFSGRQFSNSRSEMNVSTLELGDSALYLCASSSRTSAEAGEQYFGPGTRLTVT.

The chain employs TRBV5-4 and TRBJ2-2; 8 positions agree with TRBD1. From germline, CDR1 is SGHNT and CDR2 YYREEE (reference sequence). This CDR3 comprises 16 residues. V shed 4 bases, J shed 5 bases, and the junction held 10 bases outside the gene matches. In DNA, the CDR3 is TGTGCCAGCAGCCCCGGACAGGGTCGGGGGACCGGGGAGCTGTTTTTT. Translating gives CASSPGQGRGTGELFF.

This sequence joins TRBV27 and TRBJ2-1, with 9 nucleotides matching TRBD1. CDR3 size: 15 residues. The V gene end was trimmed by 6 bases and the J gene end by 7 bases; junction bases not matched to a gene: 10. Germline CDR1 reads MNHEY; CDR2 reads SMNVEV (reference sequence). CDR3 DNA: TGTGCCAGCAGAACCGGGACAGGGTGGAGGAATGAGCAGTTCTTC. Protein product: CASRTGTGWRNEQFF.

The chain employs TRBV9 and TRBJ2-7; D is perhaps TRBD2 (6 bases). Between the trimmed V and J ends, which lost 2 bases and 1 base, there was a span of 7 bases. This CDR3 is built from 13 residues. CDR1 and CDR2 (germline): SGDLS, YYNGEE. As DNA, the CDR3 is TGTGCCAGCAGCGTCGGGACTTCCTACGAGCAGTACTTC. It specifies CASSVGTSYEQYF.

The V call is TRBV13, the J call TRBJ1-1; maybe TRBD1 (6 bases). CDR1 PRHDT and CDR2 FYEKMQ come from the germline V gene (reference sequence). The CDR3 has 14 amino acids. With 5 bases removed from V and 1 base from J, the gap between germline ends came to 11 bases. CDR3 amino acids: CASSTAGANTEAFF. CDR3 nucleotide sequence: TGTGCCAGCAGCACGGCGGGGGCGAACACTGAAGCTTTCTTT.

The J gene is TRBJ2-7, the V gene TRBV23-1; D possibly corresponds to TRBD2 (5 bases). TRBV23-1 is reported as an ORF; its role is uncertain. V lost 8 bases, J lost 1 base, and 12 bases lay in between. CDR3 length: 13 amino acids. The CDR3 DNA sequence: TGCGCCAGCCTTAAACGGGATTCCTACGAGCAGTACTTC. Its translation: CASLKRDSYEQYF.

The V call is TRBV29-1, the J call TRBJ1-1, with D hard to call. This CDR3 comprises 14 residues. The germline V gene has CDR1 SQVTM and CDR2 ANQGSEA. Trimming took off 0 bases at V and 1 base at J, with 9 bases between the two ends. The CDR3 reads CSVEEGAGNTEAFF. The CDR3 DNA reads as TGCAGCGTTGAAGAGGGAGCGGGGAACACTGAAGCTTTCTTT.